These T cell receptor beta chains were read from a single sample in a study of neurological immune-mediated disorders. A single record per CDR3 protein comes from TCRdb applying MiXCR to the 5' RACE reads. The sample has about 58,000 distinct CDR3 sequences, 3% to 4.5% seen once; the top ten hold around 1.5%. The specimen was PBMCs. The receptors were sampled from a man in his thirties or forties with multiple sclerosis. CDR3s include the opening cysteine and the closing phenylalanine or tryptophan. Fields, in order: J gene, V gene, CDR3 protein.

>TRBJ1-5|TRBV20-1
CSASGSNQPQHF
>TRBJ2-3|TRBV5-1
CASSLMGFITDTQYF
>TRBJ2-3|TRBV7-3
CASSLSGGGSDTQYF
>TRBJ2-3|TRBV15
CATSRPYTGVQYF
>TRBJ1-2|TRBV6-5
CASSTRTDGYTF
>TRBJ2-3|TRBV20-1
CSARTSGRAGTDTQYF
>TRBJ1-2|TRBV7-3
CASSFDRVYGYTF
>TRBJ2-1|TRBV18
CASSPTRTDGDEQFF
>TRBJ2-7|TRBV5-1
CASNGLSESEQYF
>TRBJ1-6|TRBV7-9
CASSLRQDNSPLNF
>TRBJ1-3|TRBV5-1
CASSSIGAVAGNTIYF
>TRBJ1-4|TRBV4-1
CASSSRQAEKLFF
>TRBJ1-1|TRBV5-1
CASLPGRMNTEAFF